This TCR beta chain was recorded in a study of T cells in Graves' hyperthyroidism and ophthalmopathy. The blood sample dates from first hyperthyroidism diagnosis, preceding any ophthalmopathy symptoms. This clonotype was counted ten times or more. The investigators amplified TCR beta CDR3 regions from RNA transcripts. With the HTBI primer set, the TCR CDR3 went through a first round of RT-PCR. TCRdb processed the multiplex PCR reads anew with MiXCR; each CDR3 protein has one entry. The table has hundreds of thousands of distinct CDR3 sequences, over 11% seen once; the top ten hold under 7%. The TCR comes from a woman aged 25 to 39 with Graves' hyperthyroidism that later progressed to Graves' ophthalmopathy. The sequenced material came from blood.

CDR3 in amino acids: CASSLDPSGRTSSYEQYF. The DNA of the CDR3 is TGTGCCAGCAGTTTAGATCCTAGCGGGAGGACCAGCTCCTACGAGCAGTACTTC. The rearrangement joins TRBV12-3 or TRBV12-4 to TRBJ2-7, with 11 bases fitting TRBD2. V gave up 1 base and J gave up 0 bases; unmatched junction bases: 8. The length of the CDR3 is 18 residues.